This T cell receptor (beta chain) is drawn from a study of blood T cell repertoires in COVID-19. On the study more broadly: Material from acute and convalescent COVID-19 was sourced from the United States, Italy and Spain. From T cells, B-cell-depleted T cells, or PBMCs came the material, which was cDNA or gDNA.

The Seattle patients, enrolled during active infection, were followed longitudinally. In the original analysis: Estimation of nucleated cell counts relied on the amplification of reference gene primers. The assay was immunoSEQ multiplex PCR, and TCRdb's table has in-frame clones only and misses some. The D gene and trimming were derived from the DNA, and the V and J assignments and clone size from that table. The repertoire consists of roughly 150,000 clones, with 85% to 90% occurring once and the leading ten covering 2% to 3%. The CDR3 length is 16 residues. CDR1 SEHNR and CDR2 FQNEAQ come from the germline V gene (reference sequence). V was trimmed by 5 bases and J by 0 bases, leaving 17 bases between them.

This receptor was taken from a woman of 80 years or more with COVID-19, enrolled during active disease. The material sequenced was peripheral blood. The V gene is TRBV7-9, the J gene TRBJ2-7; a weak D match, TRBD1 (6 bases). For the CDR3, the DNA is TGTGCCAGCAGCGAAAAACAGGGTATAAGCTCCTACGAGCAGTACTTC. Protein product: CASSEKQGISSYEQYF.